This TCR beta chain was obtained from a study of beta chain features in type 1 diabetes. This clone appeared a few times. What it binds is unknown. The study reverse transcribed the entire isolated RNA, so it sequenced expressed TCRB transcripts. Generated by immunoSEQ multiplex PCR, the TCRdb table keeps only in-frame clones and is missing some. The repertoire holds 400,000 or so clones, with 9.6% as singletons. Central memory, naive, regulatory and stem cell-like memory CD4+ cells were sorted by CD45RO/CCR7/CD25/CD127/CD95/CD27. The CDR3 contains 13 residues. With 7 bases removed from V and 5 bases from J, the gap between germline ends came to 13 bases. Germline V lookup: CDR1 SGHVS, CDR2 FQNEAQ. Overall study findings and caveats: A moderate, significant TCRB CDR3 shortening appeared in type 1 diabetes across four CD4+ subsets.

The sequence derives from a man aged 25-45 years with type 1 diabetes. Source material: central memory CD4+ T cells from blood. V and J are TRBV7-8 and TRBJ2-3, with a weak D call TRBD2 (6 bases). This CDR3 reads CASTRREVDTQYF. DNA for the CDR3: TGTGCCAGCACGCGGCGGGAAGTAGATACGCAGTATTTT.